This entry lists 18 T cell receptor beta chains sequenced from one sample in a study of T cells in Graves' hyperthyroidism and ophthalmopathy. Amplification yielded TCR beta CDR3 regions, with RNA transcripts as the source. TCR CDR3 regions were first amplified by RT-PCR with HTBI primers. TCRdb re-derived calls from the multiplex PCR reads in MiXCR, one entry per CDR3 protein. This repertoire shows over 650,000 distinct CDR3 sequences, 16% found once; its top ten account for around 8%. The material sequenced was blood. The receptors were gathered from a man between 18 and 35 years old with Graves' hyperthyroidism.

The chain employs TRBV6-1 and TRBJ2-3, with D unclear. The CDR3 extends over 14 amino acids. V dropped 7 bases and J dropped 1 base, with 12 bases sitting between them. Germline loops: CDR1 MNHNS, CDR2 SASEGT. The CDR3 nucleotides read TGTGCCAGCAATAAGGTGGAAGGCACAGATACGCAGTATTTT. Translated, it gives CASNKVEGTDTQYF.

Many counts were recorded for this clonotype. The chain has TRBV7-9 and TRBJ1-2; 9 positions match TRBD1. In germline, CDR1 is SEHNR, CDR2 FQNEAQ (reference sequence). The junction had 6 bases not matched to a gene; V was cut back by 5 bases and J by 5 bases. This CDR3 contains 14 residues. CDR3 in DNA: TGTGCCAGCAGCCAAAAACAGGGGGCGTATGGCTACACCTTC. It specifies CASSQKQGAYGYTF.

The table lists this clonotype with a count of one. The chain couples TRBV19 to TRBJ1-1; the D gene is possibly TRBD1 (5 bases). V lost 4 bases, J lost 1 base, and 13 bases lay in between. This CDR3 region has 15 residues. CDR1 is LNHDA and CDR2 is SQIVND in the germline V gene (reference sequence). The CDR3 spells CASSTKIGANTEAFF. The CDR3 nucleotides read TGTGCCAGTAGTACAAAAATAGGGGCGAACACTGAAGCTTTCTTT. Together with reference TRBV19 and TRBJ1-1, the CDR3 gives the full variable domain: DGGITQSPKYLFRKEGQNVTLSCEQNLNHDAMYWYRQDPGQGLRLIYYSQIVNDFQKGDIAEGYSVSREKKESFPLTVTSAQKNPTAFYLCASSTKIGANTEAFFGQGTRLTVV.

At least ten counts were recorded for this clonotype. The J gene is TRBJ2-5, the V gene TRBV12-3 or TRBV12-4; D gene ambiguous. Trimming removed 6 bases from V and 3 bases from J, with 17 bases in between. This CDR3 contains 15 residues. The chain's CDR3 is CASSPLLYPEETQYF. The CDR3 DNA sequence: TGTGCCAGCAGCCCGCTTCTCTATCCGGAAGAGACCCAGTACTTC.

The chain recombines TRBV6-5 with TRBJ2-7; perhaps TRBD2 as D (5 bases). This CDR3 comprises 15 residues. CDR1 and CDR2 from the germline V gene are MNHEY and SVGAGI. Trimming stripped 1 base from V and 1 base from J, with 11 bases between. CDR3 loop: CASSYFSGKSYEQYF. DNA of the CDR3: TGTGCCAGCAGTTACTTTTCGGGGAAGTCCTACGAGCAGTACTTC.

The sample holds a few counts of this clonotype. The chain combines TRBV20-1 with TRBJ2-7; tentatively, D is TRBD1 (5 bases). The CDR3 is made up of 14 amino acids. Trimming took 0 bases from V and 2 from J, leaving 11 bases between them. Germline-derived CDR1 and CDR2 are DFQATT and SNEGSKA (reference sequence). The CDR3 sequence: CSAREDRATYEQYF. The CDR3 bases are TGCAGTGCTAGAGAAGACAGAGCAACCTACGAGCAGTACTTC.

Many counts were recorded for this clonotype. V and J are TRBV28 and TRBJ2-5; perhaps TRBD2 as D (5 bases). The CDR3 runs 14 residues. The germline gives CDR1 MDHEN, CDR2 SYDVKM. Between the trimmed V and J ends, which lost 8 bases and 2 bases, there was a span of 15 bases. The CDR3 DNA follows: TGTGCCAGCGGTGGAGGCGAACTTCAAGAGACCCAGTACTTC. This encodes CASGGGELQETQYF.

This clonotype was seen ten or more times. The chain links TRBV15 to TRBJ1-1, with D possibly being TRBD1 (5 bases). Trimming cost V 4 bases and J 1 base, with 22 bases left between them. The CDR3 is 18 amino acids. Germline CDR1 reads LNHNV; CDR2 reads YYDKDF (reference sequence). CDR3 bases: TGTGCCACCAGCACCCAAGGTGTCCCGGGGCGGGCGAACACTGAAGCTTTCTTT. The encoded protein is CATSTQGVPGRANTEAFF.

This clonotype appeared many times. The V gene is TRBV27, the J gene TRBJ2-7, with D perhaps assigned TRBD1 or TRBD2 (5 bases each). The CDR3 length is 15 residues. Per germline, CDR1 MNHEY and CDR2 SMNVEV (reference sequence). Trimming stripped 0 bases from V and 0 bases from J, with 9 bases between. The DNA for the CDR3 is TGTGCCAGCAGTTTATCAGGGGACCGCTCCTACGAGCAGTACTTC. Translation gives CASSLSGDRSYEQYF.

J is TRBJ2-7 and V is TRBV6-1, with TRBD1 as a possible D gene (6 bases). The germline gives CDR1 MNHNS, CDR2 SASEGT. The CDR3 extends over 12 amino acids. CDR3 DNA: TGTGCGCCCCCCGGGACACCCTACGAGCAGTACTTC. This codes for CAPPGTPYEQYF.

This clonotype was seen only a few times. This chain uses TRBV9 with TRBJ1-2, with D maybe TRBD1 (6 bases). The V gene's germline CDR1 is SGDLS and CDR2 YYNGEE. The ends were cut back, 3 bases at V and 3 bases at J, with 15 bases in the middle. The CDR3 runs to 15 residues. CDR3 in amino acids: CASSAQGSLHYGYTF. CDR3 sequence (DNA): TGTGCCAGCAGCGCCCAGGGGTCCCTACACTATGGCTACACCTTC.

This clonotype was observed many times. DNA for the CDR3: TGTGCCAGCAGTTTATCGTTGGGGAGCGATACGCAGTATTTT. The encoded protein is CASSLSLGSDTQYF. The chain joins TRBV28 to TRBJ2-3, with a tentative D call TRBD2 (5 bases). The CDR3 extends over 14 amino acids. CDR1 and CDR2 (germline): MDHEN, SYDVKM. V was shortened by 1 base and J by 6 bases, with 11 bases between the two germline ends.

This clonotype was found many times. The chain is built from TRBV2 and TRBJ2-1; no clear D gene. The CDR3 loop spans 11 amino acids. The V and J ends lost 3 bases and 9 bases respectively, with 6 bases between them. From germline, CDR1 is SNHLY and CDR2 FYNNEI. The CDR3 sequence is CASSESSEQFF. Here the CDR3 DNA reads TGTGCCAGCAGTGAGAGCAGTGAGCAGTTCTTC.

CDR3 sequence: CASSTNGGWREGQGDTQYF. The CDR3 coding sequence is TGTGCCAGCAGCACAAACGGGGGGTGGCGGGAGGGCCAAGGAGATACGCAGTATTTT. The chain joins TRBV2 to TRBJ2-3, with 9 bases matching TRBD2. With 6 bases clipped from V and 5 bases from J, the junction kept 21 bases outside the gene matches. The length of the CDR3 is 19 residues. Germline V CDR1 and CDR2: SNHLY, FYNNEI.

This clonotype was observed a handful of times. CDR3 loop: CASSGRGTRDANTGELFF. CDR3 in DNA: TGTGCCAGCAGCGGCCGAGGGACGCGAGACGCGAACACCGGGGAGCTGTTTTTT. The rearrangement links TRBV5-6 to TRBJ2-2; D possibly uses TRBD1 or TRBD2 (5 bases each). Germline loops: CDR1 SGHDT, CDR2 YYEEEE. V was pared by 4 bases and J by 0 bases, with 19 bases between. The CDR3 is 18 amino acids.

This clonotype showed up just a few times. The J gene is TRBJ1-2, the V gene TRBV6-1; D remains unclear. Germline V gene sequence: CDR1 MNHNS, CDR2 SASEGT. The V gene lost 10 bases and the J gene lost 3 bases, with 9 bases spanning the gap. The CDR3 spans 11 residues. CDR3 in DNA: TGTGCCACCCTATGGGACTATGGCTACACCTTC. Its translation: CATLWDYGYTF.

The chain uses TRBV20-1 and TRBJ2-1, with 9 bases that match TRBD2. Germline CDR1 reads DFQATT; CDR2 reads SNEGSKA (reference sequence). The length of the CDR3 is 14 residues. V trimming: 4 bases; J trimming: 6 bases; junction bases outside the gene matches: 7. DNA of the CDR3: TGCAGTGCTAACCCCGTGACTAGCGGCAATGAGCAGTTCTTC. This gives the protein CSANPVTSGNEQFF.

The chain joins TRBV7-8 to TRBJ2-1; 11 nucleotides agree with TRBD2. Germline CDR1 is SGHVS and CDR2 is FQNEAQ. With 0 bases clipped from V and 9 bases from J, the junction kept 13 bases outside the gene matches. The CDR3 loop spans 18 amino acids. CDR3 sequence reads: CASSLAHLASGRLGEQFF. As DNA, the CDR3 is TGTGCCAGCAGCTTAGCGCACCTGGCTAGCGGGAGGTTAGGTGAGCAGTTCTTC.